Here is one T cell receptor beta chain with its context. Authors' processing steps: Nucleated cell number was recorded as an estimate derived from reference gene primer amplification. The protocol was immunoSEQ multiplex PCR, while the TCRdb copy is restricted to in-frame clones and leaves out a portion. V, J and clone size are taken as reported in that table, and D and trimming were inferred from the DNA itself. The sample yields under 45,000 clones, about 82% seen once. V was pared by 6 bases and J by 5 bases, with 21 bases of the junction left unmatched. The CDR3 is 19 residues long. The germline V gene has CDR1 MDHEN and CDR2 SYDVKM. This specimen belongs to a study of blood T cell repertoires in COVID-19. Across the study: COVID-19 samples from acute and convalescent phases originated in the United States, Italy and Spain. PBMCs, B-cell-depleted T cells, or T cells provided the cDNA or gDNA that made up the material.

The gene calls are TRBV28 and TRBJ2-5, with TRBD2 matching 10 bases. This TCR was recovered from a man between 45 and 60 years old with active COVID-19. Sequenced material: peripheral blood. The CDR3 region has the DNA TGTGCCAGCAGGAGCACAGGGCTAGCGGGAGTTGATCTCTGGGAGACCCAGTACTTC. Encoded protein: CASRSTGLAGVDLWETQYF.